The present T cell receptor beta chain was sequenced within a study of blood T cell repertoires in COVID-19. Germline lookup yields CDR1 SNHLY and CDR2 FYNNEI. CDR3 length: 14 residues. The ends were cut back, 7 bases at V and 6 bases at J, with 15 bases in the middle. Participant-reported clinical history was the basis for cohort assignment. Libraries were prepared by immunoSEQ multiplex PCR; TCRdb keeps only in-frame clonotypes and omits some of them. The top ten clones hold approximately 4.1% of a sample with about 320,000 clones, 90% to 95% of them seen once. The chain employs TRBV2 and TRBJ2-2; weak D call: TRBD2 (6 bases). The TCR originated in a woman aged 25 to 45 who had been exposed to COVID-19. The specimen was PBMCs or T cells enriched from blood (not recorded which). DNA for the CDR3: TGTGCCAGCACCCGGGAGCCTGGGGCCGGGGAGCTGTTTTTT. Translation gives CASTREPGAGELFF.